These 2 T cell receptor beta chains were all obtained from the same sample, sequenced in a study of OX40 agonist ivuxolimab in advanced cancers. Assay used: immunoSEQ multiplex PCR; TCRdb lists only in-frame clones, some missing. The sample comprises about 40,000 clones, 86% of which are singletons, and 15% rests with the top ten. Specimen: CD4+ or CD8+ T cells sorted from blood, collected in a trial of the OX40 agonist ivuxolimab. Source of these receptors: an adult with an advanced solid tumor such as melanoma, head and neck, liver or kidney cancer.

The chain uses TRBV21-1 and TRBJ2-7; the table's TRBD1 call for D was not verified on the DNA. TRBV21-1 is classified as a pseudogene. The CDR3 consists of 17 residues. DNA for the CDR3: TGTGCCAGCAGCAATCACGTGCTGACAGGGGCTACCTACGAGCAGTACGTC. Protein: CASSNHVLTGATYEQYV.

V and J are TRBV2 and TRBJ2-1; 10 bases match TRBD2. J lost 3 bases, V lost 8 bases, and 4 bases had no gene match. Germline values: CDR1 SNHLY, CDR2 FYNNEI. The CDR3 consists of 14 residues. Written as DNA, the CDR3 is TGTGCCAGCGAACTAGCGGGGTACTACAATGAGCAGTTCTTC. Residues: CASELAGYYNEQFF.